This T cell receptor (beta chain) appears in the sequencing data of a study of blood T cell repertoires in COVID-19. Study context: The United States, Italy and Spain provided the acute and convalescent COVID-19 samples. T cells, B-cell-depleted T cells, or PBMCs supplied cDNA or gDNA.

Original data processing: Reference gene primers were amplified, and this amplification served to estimate nucleated cell counts. Profiled with immunoSEQ multiplex PCR; TCRdb holds only in-frame clones, not every one. V, J and clone size derive from that table, while D and trimming were established from the DNA sequence. This sample yields about 33,000 clones, of which 84% are seen a single time; about an eighth belongs to the top ten. Germline loops: CDR1 MDHEN, CDR2 SYDVKM. CDR3 length: 14 residues. V was clipped by 4 bases and J by 4 bases, with 10 bases between them. The TCR comes from a human donor in a cohort sampled during active COVID-19. J is TRBJ2-2 and V is TRBV28, with D tentatively TRBD1 (6 bases). The material sequenced was peripheral blood. CDR3 protein: CASSSGQITGELFF. DNA of the CDR3: TGTGCCAGCAGTTCCGGACAGATCACCGGGGAGCTGTTTTTT. The full variable domain, completed using reference TRBV28 and TRBJ2-2, is DVKVTQSSRYLVKRTGEKVFLECVQDMDHENMFWYRQDPGLGLRLIYFSYDVKMKEKGDIPEGYSVSREKKERFSLILESASTNQTSMYLCASSSGQITGELFFGEGSRLTVL.